A single sample is the source of the 27 T cell receptor beta chains below, sequenced in a study of shared clonotypes between healthy human individuals. Method: immunoSEQ multiplex PCR; TCRdb's copy keeps in-frame clones and lacks some. The sample includes about 690,000 clones, about 90% seen only once; the top ten take around a third. The sequenced sample was memory CD8+ T cells from PBMCs. Subset given: CD45RO+ cells pooled with CCR7-negative TemRA cells. The receptor set was obtained from a man between 18 and 29 years old in good health. Some clones in this sample may be carry-over from other donors' samples.

This clone was recorded a few times. The V gene is TRBV7-3, the J gene TRBJ2-3; 7 bases map to TRBD2. In germline, CDR1 is SGHTA, CDR2 FQGTGA. This CDR3 contains 15 residues. The V and J ends lost 2 bases and 0 bases, in that order; junction bases with no gene match: 2. CDR3 nucleotides: TGTGCCAGCAGCTTATTCGGGGGGAGCACAGATACGCAGTATTTT. This gives the protein CASSLFGGSTDTQYF. The full variable domain, with the rest looked up from reference TRBV7-3 and TRBJ2-3, is GAGVSQTPSNKVTEKGKYVELRCDPISGHTALYWYRQSLGQGPEFLIYFQGTGAADDSGLPNDRFFAVRPEGSVSTLKIQRTERGDSAVYLCASSLFGGSTDTQYFGPGTRLTVL.

V and J are TRBV6-5 and TRBJ1-2, with 9 bases aligning to TRBD1. Germline CDR1 is MNHEY and CDR2 is SVGAGI. The J segment lost 4 bases and the V segment lost 0 bases, leaving 3 bases of the junction unmatched. The CDR3 has 15 residues. This chain's CDR3 is CASSYSGTGSYGYTF. In DNA, the CDR3 is TGTGCCAGCAGTTACTCGGGGACAGGGTCCTATGGCTACACCTTC.

The CDR3 nucleotides are TGTGCCAGCAGTTTATATCGGCCCACTGAAGCTTTCTTT. Encoded protein: CASSLYRPTEAFF. V usage is TRBV28 and J usage is TRBJ1-1; D gene ambiguous. Trimming took 1 base from V and 4 from J, leaving 7 bases between them. CDR3 length equals 13 residues. Looked up from germline, CDR1 is MDHEN and CDR2 is SYDVKM. Filled out from reference TRBV28 and TRBJ1-1, the complete variable domain reads DVKVTQSSRYLVKRTGEKVFLECVQDMDHENMFWYRQDPGLGLRLIYFSYDVKMKEKGDIPEGYSVSREKKERFSLILESASTNQTSMYLCASSLYRPTEAFFGQGTRLTVV.

In regard to this clone: Other DNA sequences in this sample translate to the same CDR3. V is TRBV30 and J is TRBJ2-7; D is ambiguous. V shed 3 bases and J shed 2 bases, with 8 bases lying between them. There are 12 residues in the CDR3. Germline lookup yields CDR1 GTSNPN and CDR2 SVGIG (reference sequence). CDR3 coding DNA: TGTGCCTGGAGCACTGGCCCCTACGAGCAGTACTTC. Residues: CAWSTGPYEQYF.

The chain combines TRBV9 with TRBJ2-2; possible D gene TRBD1, 6 bases. Germline lookup yields CDR1 SGDLS and CDR2 YYNGEE. The CDR3 consists of 17 residues. V lost 4 bases and J 0 bases, leaving 16 bases between the germline ends. The CDR3 region is CASSSLLRGTNTGELFF. As DNA, the CDR3 is TGTGCCAGCAGCTCCCTCCTCAGGGGCACGAACACCGGGGAGCTGTTTTTT.

This clone was seen a single time. One end of the junction varies from germline; a read error may be responsible. This chain uses TRBV7-8 with TRBJ2-3; TRBD2 matches 8 bases. There are 16 residues in the CDR3. Per germline, CDR1 SGHVS and CDR2 FQNEAQ. In nucleotides, the CDR3 is TGTGCCAGCAGGTTAGGTAGCGGGGAAAGACCAGATACGCAGTATTTT. The encoded protein is CASRLGSGERPDTQYF. The full variable domain, with the rest looked up from reference TRBV7-8 and TRBJ2-3, is GAGVSQSPRYKVAKRGQDVALRCDPISGHVSLFWYQQALGQGPEFLTYFQNEAQLDKSGLPSDRFFAERPEGSVSTLKIQRTQQEDSAVYLCASRLGSGERPDTQYFGPGTRLTVL.

The V gene is TRBV11-2, the J gene TRBJ1-1; D may be TRBD1 (6 bases). In germline, CDR1 is SGHAT, CDR2 FQNNGV. Deletions cut 1 base from V and 5 bases from J, with 14 bases between. CDR3 size: 15 residues. The CDR3 sequence: CASSLGTGSGTEAFF. The DNA of the CDR3 is TGTGCCAGCAGCTTAGGCACAGGGAGTGGGACTGAAGCTTTCTTT. The full variable domain, with the rest looked up from reference TRBV11-2 and TRBJ1-1, is EAGVAQSPRYKIIEKRQSVAFWCNPISGHATLYWYQQILGQGPKLLIQFQNNGVVDDSQLPKDRFSAERLKGVDSTLKIQPAKLEDSAVYLCASSLGTGSGTEAFFGQGTRLTVV.

This clone was counted only a few times. The J gene is TRBJ2-3, the V gene TRBV4-3, with 8 bases matching TRBD2. The CDR3 covers 17 residues. V lost 0 bases to trimming and J lost 5 bases; unmatched junction nucleotides: 10. Germline V lookup: CDR1 LGHNA, CDR2 YSLEER. CDR3 sequence (DNA): TGCGCCAGCAGCCAAGATGTCCGGGAGGGCCGCGTAGATACGCAGTATTTT. Protein product: CASSQDVREGRVDTQYF.

The gene calls are TRBV7-9 and TRBJ2-5; D is ambiguous. Looked up from germline, CDR1 is SEHNR and CDR2 is FQNEAQ (reference sequence). The length of the CDR3 is 14 residues. The V and J ends lost 5 bases and 2 bases respectively, with 12 bases between them. CDR3 residues: CASSAVVGQETQYF. CDR3 coding DNA: TGTGCCAGCAGCGCGGTCGTGGGACAAGAGACCCAGTACTTC.

This clone appeared a single time. This sequence joins TRBV4-3 and TRBJ2-2; 16 bases are a match to TRBD2. Germline V gene lookup returns CDR1 LGHNA and CDR2 YSLEER. V shed 3 bases and J 6 bases; nucleotides not matched to a gene: 1. The CDR3 spans 16 residues. The CDR3 coding sequence is TGCGCCAGCAGCCAGGGACTAGCGGGAGGGCCCGGGGAGCTGTTTTTT. As protein: CASSQGLAGGPGELFF.

J is TRBJ2-7 and V is TRBV7-2, with 12 nucleotides matching TRBD2. V trimming: 2 bases; J trimming: 5 bases; junction bases outside the gene matches: 10. Germline V gives CDR1 SGHTA, CDR2 FQGNSA. This CDR3 contains 17 residues. Written as DNA, the CDR3 is TGTGCCAGCAGCTTATCCCTAGCGGGAGGGATAAGCCACGAGCAGTACTTC. Protein sequence: CASSLSLAGGISHEQYF.

The chain recombines TRBV28 with TRBJ1-5; 7 bases line up with TRBD1. The CDR3 consists of 19 residues. Trimming took 6 bases from V and 5 from J; bases not matched to a gene: 22. Per the germline V gene, CDR1 is MDHEN and CDR2 is SYDVKM. The CDR3 DNA follows: TGTGCCAGCAGACTATCCCCCACAGGGGCCGGAGGACTCCATCAGCCCCAGCATTTT. Its protein product is CASRLSPTGAGGLHQPQHF.

This clone was counted only a few times. The V call is TRBV5-1, the J call TRBJ2-7; 8 positions agree with TRBD2. This CDR3 is built from 14 residues. Losses at the gene ends were 3 bases for V and 5 bases for J; bases not matched to a gene: 7. Germline CDR1 is SGHRS and CDR2 is YFSETQ. CDR3 bases: TGCGCCAGCAGCTGGAGCGGGAGTACCCACGAGCAGTACTTC. This sequence encodes CASSWSGSTHEQYF.

Only one count was recorded for this clone. V is TRBV4-3 and J is TRBJ2-3, with TRBD2 matching 9 bases. CDR1 LGHNA and CDR2 YSLEER come from the germline V gene. The J segment lost 2 bases and the V segment lost 0 bases, leaving 15 bases of the junction unmatched. CDR3 length: 20 residues. The CDR3 loop reads CASSQDVAGGRGPYTDTQYF. The DNA for the CDR3 is TGCGCCAGCAGCCAAGATGTCGCTGGCGGGAGGGGCCCGTACACAGATACGCAGTATTTT.

This clone was counted once. CDR3 sequence (DNA): TGTGCCAGCAGCGTTCACGGGGGATCAGAGACCCAGTACTTC. Translating it yields CASSVHGGSETQYF. The chain recombines TRBV9 with TRBJ2-5; weak D call: TRBD2 (6 bases). V lost 2 bases, J lost 4 bases, and 12 bases lay in between. The V gene's germline CDR1 is SGDLS and CDR2 YYNGEE. The CDR3 contains 14 residues.

The chain links TRBV5-8 to TRBJ1-5; D is possibly TRBD1 (5 bases). The CDR3 is made up of 15 amino acids. V lost 2 bases and J 5 bases, leaving 14 bases between the germline ends. Germline V CDR1 and CDR2: SGHTS, YDEGEE. The CDR3: CASSFGTSRDQPQHF. DNA for the CDR3: TGTGCCAGCAGCTTTGGGACCTCTCGAGATCAGCCCCAGCATTTT.

The chain uses TRBV30 and TRBJ2-5; perhaps TRBD1 as D (5 bases). The assigned J gene may be wrong: the sequence end matches TRBJ2-7 better. The CDR3 runs to 12 residues. Germline CDR1 and CDR2: GTSNPN and SVGIG (reference sequence). The CDR3 DNA follows: TGTGCCTGTATGACAGAGACCTACGAGCAGTACTTC. The encoded protein is CACMTETYEQYF.

The J gene is TRBJ1-2, the V gene TRBV27, with D perhaps TRBD1 (6 bases). The V gene's germline CDR1 is MNHEY and CDR2 SMNVEV (reference sequence). V lost 7 bases and J 4 bases, leaving 16 bases between the germline ends. The CDR3 runs to 14 residues. In nucleotides, the CDR3 is TGTGCCAGCACCCCTAGGGGGTCCCTCTATGGCTACACCTTC. It specifies CASTPRGSLYGYTF.

This clone was seen only a few times. CDR3: CASTRGGGSNQPQHF. The CDR3 DNA reads as TGTGCCAGCACTCGGGGGGGCGGAAGCAATCAGCCCCAGCATTTT. The chain joins TRBV28 to TRBJ1-5; tentatively, D is TRBD1 (6 bases). V shed 7 bases and J shed 1 base, with 14 bases lying between them. CDR3 length: 15 residues. Germline V gene data show CDR1 as MDHEN and CDR2 as SYDVKM.

This chain uses TRBV19 with TRBJ1-1; D might be TRBD1 (6 bases). The ends were cut back, 4 bases at V and 7 bases at J, with 16 bases in the middle. The CDR3 is made up of 14 amino acids. Germline CDR1 and CDR2: LNHDA and SQIVND (reference sequence). CDR3 region: CASSTGGSLHEAFF. In nucleotides, the CDR3 is TGTGCCAGTAGTACGGGGGGCTCCCTCCATGAAGCTTTCTTT.

This clone has a handful of counts. CDR3 residues: CASSLKGSHNEQFF. The DNA for the CDR3 is TGTGCCAGCAGCTTGAAAGGGAGCCACAATGAGCAGTTCTTC. The chain combines TRBV11-3 with TRBJ2-1, with D perhaps TRBD2 (5 bases). Germline V gene sequence: CDR1 SGHNT, CDR2 YENEEA. This CDR3 has 14 residues. V lost 3 bases and J lost 5, with 11 bases in between. Variable domain in full (rest from reference TRBV11-3 and TRBJ2-1): EAGVVQSPRYKIIEKKQPVAFWCNPISGHNTLYWYLQNLGQGPELLIRYENEEAVDDSQLPKDRFSAERLKGVDSTLKIQPAELGDSAVYLCASSLKGSHNEQFFGPGTRLTVL.

The chain uses TRBV5-3 and TRBJ2-2; 7 nucleotides line up with TRBD1. TRBV5-3 is treated as an ORF (open reading frame) with a function not yet certain. V was clipped by 0 bases and J by 1 base; unmatched bases: 0. The CDR3 contains 15 residues. Here the CDR3 DNA reads TGTGCCAGAAGCTTGGGACAGGGGAACACCGGGGAGCTGTTTTTT. This sequence encodes CARSLGQGNTGELFF.

The chain uses TRBV19 and TRBJ1-3, with D possibly being TRBD1 (5 bases). CDR3 length equals 15 residues. Trimming pared 7 bases from V and 0 bases from J, leaving 13 bases between. Germline assignment: CDR1 LNHDA and CDR2 SQIVND (reference sequence). CDR3 in amino acids: CASTRDPYSGNTIYF. As DNA, the CDR3 is TGTGCCAGTACCCGGGACCCCTACTCTGGAAACACCATATATTTT.

This chain uses TRBV4-2 with TRBJ2-7; a possible D gene is TRBD2 (5 bases). This CDR3 contains 16 residues. V was pared by 3 bases and J by 3 bases, with 18 bases between. CDR1 is LGHNA, CDR2 YNFKEQ, per germline. The DNA of the CDR3 is TGTGCCAGCAGCCAGATAACGGAGGCCCAATTCTACGAGCAGTACTTC. Amino acids: CASSQITEAQFYEQYF.

The chain employs TRBV29-1 and TRBJ1-1; no definite D call. V lost 7 bases and J 5 bases, leaving 11 bases between the germline ends. The CDR3 loop spans 11 amino acids. Germline values: CDR1 SQVTM, CDR2 ANQGSEA. In DNA, the CDR3 is TGCAGCGCTAAGGTGGGGACTGAAGCTTTCTTT. This sequence encodes CSAKVGTEAFF.

This sequence joins TRBV6-6 and TRBJ1-5; D is unresolved. Germline assignment: CDR1 MNHNY and CDR2 SVGAGI (reference sequence). V was trimmed by 6 bases and J by 2 bases, leaving 11 bases between them. The CDR3 consists of 14 residues. CDR3 nucleotides: TGTGCCAGCAGCCTAGATTTCGGCAATCAGCCCCAGCATTTT. This sequence encodes CASSLDFGNQPQHF.

This clone was picked up a small number of times. The chain couples TRBV20-1 to TRBJ2-2; D perhaps matches TRBD1 (5 bases). V was pared by 6 bases and J by 6 bases, with 8 bases between. The CDR3 is made up of 11 amino acids. Germline CDR1 reads DFQATT; CDR2 reads SNEGSKA (reference sequence). DNA of the CDR3: TGCAGTGCGGGGCGACCCGGGGAGCTGTTTTTT. The encoded protein is CSAGRPGELFF.